This note documents a single T cell receptor beta chain sequence. This specimen comes from a study of cytomegalovirus exposure and HLA in healthy donors. This PCR relied on a set of 60 Vbeta primers and 13 Jbeta primers. Data came from immunoSEQ multiplex PCR; TCRdb stores just in-frame clones and leaves some out. The table records 70,000 to 95,000 clones, over 75% of them present only once. The sequence came from a man aged 50 or older in good health and CMV-seronegative. The sample taken for sequencing was PBMCs.

DNA for the CDR3: TGTGCCAGCAGATCCGCGGGGGCGTCCTACAATGAGCAGTTCTTC. Its translation: CASRSAGASYNEQFF. The J gene is TRBJ2-1, the V gene TRBV27; the D gene is possibly TRBD2 (7 bases). V shed 6 bases and J shed 1 base, with 13 bases lying between them. The CDR3 runs to 15 residues. Germline V gives CDR1 MNHEY, CDR2 SMNVEV (reference sequence).